The 29 T cell receptor beta chains below all came from one sample that was sequenced in a study of yellow fever vaccine responses in identical twins. TCRdb redid the calling of the RT-PCR reads with MiXCR, one entry per CDR3 protein. Found here are roughly 17,000 distinct CDR3 sequences, about 65% of them singletons; the top ten hold about 2.5%. The source was T cells from blood (PBMCs), unsorted or a sorted subset (not recorded which), collected before or after yellow fever vaccination (not recorded which). These receptors came from a woman aged 18-29 years who received the yellow fever vaccine.

This chain uses TRBV13 with TRBJ2-6; D gene uncertain. The CDR3 has 17 residues. Trimming shortened V by 0 bases and J by 0 bases, and 9 bases separated the two germline ends. CDR1 is PRHDT, CDR2 FYEKMQ, per germline (reference sequence). Written as DNA, the CDR3 is TGTGCCAGCAGCTTAGGGAGCAGGATCTCTGGGGCCAACGTCCTGACTTTC. Translation: CASSLGSRISGANVLTF. The full variable domain, rest sourced from reference TRBV13 and TRBJ2-6, is AAGVIQSPRHLIKEKRETATLKCYPIPRHDTVYWYQQGPGQDPQFLISFYEKMQSDKGSIPDRFSAQQFSDYHSELNMSSLELGDSALYFCASSLGSRISGANVLTFGAGSRLTVL.

The chain carries TRBV29-1 and TRBJ2-7; 7 nucleotides line up with TRBD2. Looked up from germline, CDR1 is SQVTM and CDR2 is ANQGSEA. Trimming removed 0 bases from V and 3 bases from J; junction bases left unmatched: 14. This CDR3 contains 17 residues. Here the CDR3 DNA reads TGCAGCGTTGAAGATTGGGACCATGAGGGAGGGCACTACGAGCAGTACTTC. Its protein product is CSVEDWDHEGGHYEQYF.

V usage is TRBV7-6 and J usage is TRBJ2-1; D call uncertain. V lost 8 bases and J lost 2, with 10 bases in between. Looked up from germline, CDR1 is SGHVS and CDR2 is FNYEAQ. The CDR3 consists of 13 residues. CDR3 residues: CASAQDPYNEQFF. Here the CDR3 DNA reads TGTGCCAGCGCCCAGGACCCCTACAATGAGCAGTTCTTC.

This clonotype was counted a few times. The CDR3 protein is CASTPGLRGLAFF. Written as DNA, the CDR3 is TGTGCCAGCACCCCGGGCCTCCGGGGGTTGGCTTTCTTT. This chain connects TRBV12-3 or TRBV12-4 to TRBJ1-1, with a possible D match to TRBD1 (5 bases). Trimming pared 7 bases from V and 11 bases from J, leaving 20 bases between. This CDR3 region has 13 residues.

The chain has TRBV5-1 and TRBJ2-1; maybe TRBD1 (5 bases). V gave up 4 bases and J gave up 1 base, with 15 bases separating them. CDR1 and CDR2 from the germline V gene are SGHRS and YFSETQ. This CDR3 contains 16 residues. This CDR3 is CASSGSGGASYNEQFF. Here the CDR3 DNA reads TGCGCCAGCAGCGGGTCGGGTGGGGCGTCCTACAATGAGCAGTTCTTC. Filled out from reference TRBV5-1 and TRBJ2-1, the complete variable domain reads KAGVTQTPRYLIKTRGQQVTLSCSPISGHRSVSWYQQTPGQGLQFLFEYFSETQRNKGNFPGRFSGRQFSNSRSEMNVSTLELGDSALYLCASSGSGGASYNEQFFGPGTRLTVL.

The chain uses TRBV12-3 or TRBV12-4 and TRBJ2-2; D remains unclear. This CDR3 comprises 14 residues. V was trimmed by 2 bases and J by 6 bases, leaving 10 bases between them. CDR3 sequence: CASSLSGRAGELFF. The CDR3 coding sequence is TGTGCCAGCAGTTTAAGTGGCCGGGCCGGGGAGCTGTTTTTT.

This chain connects TRBV10-3 to TRBJ1-5; D gene ambiguous. The germline V and J ends were trimmed by 10 bases and 0 bases, with 7 bases remaining between them. This CDR3 region has 12 residues. Germline-derived CDR1 and CDR2 are ENHRY and SYGVKD. The CDR3 sequence: CATGYSNQPQHF. The CDR3 coding sequence is TGTGCCACAGGATATAGCAATCAGCCCCAGCATTTT.

This clonotype was found a few times. V and J are TRBV4-1 and TRBJ2-1, with TRBD1 matching over 7 bases. In germline, CDR1 is MGHRA, CDR2 YSYEKL. The CDR3 consists of 15 residues. V shed 1 base, J shed 3 bases, and the junction held 3 bases outside the gene matches. The CDR3 reads CASSQVSGGYNEQFF. In DNA, the CDR3 is TGCGCCAGCAGCCAAGTTTCAGGGGGCTACAATGAGCAGTTCTTC.

The rearrangement uses TRBV5-6 and TRBJ2-7; 8 nucleotides agree with TRBD2. CDR1 and CDR2 from the germline V gene are SGHDT and YYEEEE. The CDR3 is 15 residues long. V gave up 4 bases and J gave up 7 bases; unmatched junction bases: 13. The CDR3 DNA reads as TGTGCCAGCAGCAGACCACTAGCGGTAATGGGGGAGCAGTACTTC. Translation gives CASSRPLAVMGEQYF. Full variable domain (remainder filled in from reference TRBV5-6 and TRBJ2-7): DAGVTQSPTHLIKTRGQQVTLRCSPKSGHDTVSWYQQALGQGPQFIFQYYEEEERQRGNFPDRFSGHQFPNYSSELNVNALLLGDSALYLCASSRPLAVMGEQYFGPGTRLTVT.

To note about this clonotype: A read error may produce the germline difference seen at one junction end. This chain joins TRBV19 and TRBJ2-7; D is possibly TRBD1 or TRBD2 (5 bases each). CDR3 length equals 14 residues. The germline V gene has CDR1 LNHDA and CDR2 SQIVND (reference sequence). The CDR3 sequence is CASSKARGWDEQYF. The CDR3 coding sequence is TGTGCCAGCAGTAAGGCGAGGGGTTGGGACGAGCAGTACTTC.

The V call is TRBV10-3, the J call TRBJ1-3, with D unclear. The CDR3 totals 17 residues. The germline CDR1 and CDR2 sequences are ENHRY and SYGVKD. Trimming cost V 0 bases and J 0 bases, with 12 bases left between them. CDR3 coding DNA: TGTGCCATCAGTGAGTCGGCAGCACGTTCCTCTGGAAACACCATATATTTT. Protein: CAISESAARSSGNTIYF.

The rearrangement joins TRBV5-6 to TRBJ1-1; TRBD1 might be the D (5 bases). V lost 0 bases and J 0 bases, leaving 6 bases between the germline ends. The CDR3 contains 14 residues. CDR1 and CDR2 from the germline V gene are SGHDT and YYEEEE. The CDR3 nucleotides are TGTGCCAGCAGCTTGGGGGGGATGAACACTGAAGCTTTCTTT. This encodes CASSLGGMNTEAFF. Complete variable domain (other parts from reference TRBV5-6 and TRBJ1-1): DAGVTQSPTHLIKTRGQQVTLRCSPKSGHDTVSWYQQALGQGPQFIFQYYEEEERQRGNFPDRFSGHQFPNYSSELNVNALLLGDSALYLCASSLGGMNTEAFFGQGTRLTVV.

This CDR3 reads CASSLLTSGSYEQYF. The CDR3 region has the DNA TGTGCCAGCAGCTTACTGACTAGCGGGAGTTACGAGCAGTACTTC. The chain has TRBV11-3 and TRBJ2-7, with TRBD2 identical over 12 bases. This CDR3 region has 15 residues. The junction had 3 bases not matched to a gene; V was cut back by 2 bases and J by 4 bases. From germline, CDR1 is SGHNT and CDR2 YENEEA.

The V call is TRBV15, the J call TRBJ1-5, with 9 bases identical to TRBD1. The germline V gene has CDR1 LNHNV and CDR2 YYDKDF (reference sequence). After removal of 0 bases from V and 5 bases from J, the junction contained 5 bases not matched to a gene. This CDR3 has 16 amino acids. In nucleotides, the CDR3 is TGTGCCACCAGCAGAGATGGTAGACAGGGGGATCAGCCCCAGCATTTT. This gives the protein CATSRDGRQGDQPQHF.

The V gene is TRBV23-1, the J gene TRBJ1-1; unclear D gene. TRBV23-1 is placed among ORFs of uncertain function. The CDR3 has 9 amino acids. Deletions cut 9 bases from V and 4 bases from J, with 3 bases between. The CDR3 loop reads CASLTEAFF. The CDR3 nucleotides read TGCGCCAGTCTCACTGAAGCTTTCTTT.

V usage is TRBV11-2 and J usage is TRBJ2-1; D unclear. Per the germline V gene, CDR1 is SGHAT and CDR2 is FQNNGV. Trimming left V 0 bases short and J 4 bases short, with 7 bases between. This CDR3 comprises 14 residues. This CDR3 reads CASSLEGSYNEQFF. CDR3 nucleotide sequence: TGTGCCAGCAGCTTAGAAGGCAGTTACAATGAGCAGTTCTTC.

V usage is TRBV9 and J usage is TRBJ2-3; tentative D call: TRBD2 (6 bases). Per the germline V gene, CDR1 is SGDLS and CDR2 is YYNGEE. Trimming cost V 0 bases and J 6 bases, with 14 bases left between them. CDR3 length: 15 residues. The CDR3 loop reads CASSVAHGSGDTQYF. The CDR3 region has the DNA TGTGCCAGCAGCGTAGCACACGGGAGTGGTGATACGCAGTATTTT.

This clonotype appeared once. The chain uses TRBV4-3 and TRBJ2-3; D is perhaps TRBD2 (5 bases). Trimming cost V 1 base and J 7 bases, with 12 bases left between them. CDR1 is LGHNA, CDR2 YSLEER, per germline. CDR3 length: 14 residues. In nucleotides, the CDR3 is TGCGCCAGCAGCCAAGGATTGGAGGTACATACGCAGTATTTT. Protein sequence: CASSQGLEVHTQYF.

The chain links TRBV20-1 to TRBJ2-5; D call uncertain. This CDR3 comprises 14 residues. Trimming stripped 0 bases from V and 2 bases from J, with 10 bases between. CDR1 DFQATT and CDR2 SNEGSKA come from the germline V gene (reference sequence). The chain's CDR3 is CSARDNMRQETQYF. The DNA for the CDR3 is TGCAGTGCTAGAGATAACATGCGGCAAGAGACCCAGTACTTC.

The J gene is TRBJ2-1, the V gene TRBV9; TRBD2 matches at 8 bases. The V and J ends lost 4 bases and 8 bases, in that order; junction bases with no gene match: 11. The CDR3 is made up of 15 amino acids. Germline V gene data show CDR1 as SGDLS and CDR2 as YYNGEE. Here the CDR3 DNA reads TGTGCCAGCAGCCCCGGCGGGAGGTCTAACGATGAGCAGTTCTTC. Protein sequence: CASSPGGRSNDEQFF.

The V call is TRBV6-5, the J call TRBJ2-1, with 11 bases aligning to TRBD2. The CDR3 is 16 residues long. The germline CDR1 and CDR2 sequences are MNHEY and SVGAGI. V dropped 4 bases and J dropped 3; count of bases not matched to a gene: 5. This CDR3 reads CASSSSGTSGYNEQFF. The DNA for the CDR3 is TGTGCCAGCAGTTCATCCGGGACTAGCGGCTACAATGAGCAGTTCTTC.

There are a few counts of this clonotype. The conserved final phenylalanine or tryptophan is absent from the CDR3, which likely points to a read error. The CDR3: CATLLRRNGYTGELFV. CDR3 sequence (DNA): TGTGCCACCCTACTACGCCGGAATGGATACACCGGGGAGCTGTTTGTT. The chain uses TRBV18 and TRBJ2-2; D is undetermined. V was shortened by 10 bases and J by 3 bases, with 21 bases between the two germline ends. CDR1 KGHSH and CDR2 LQKENI come from the germline V gene. The CDR3 is made up of 16 amino acids.

The gene calls are TRBV3-1 and TRBJ2-3; a possible D gene is TRBD2 (6 bases). This CDR3 is built from 15 residues. Trimming took 4 bases from V and 2 from J, leaving 13 bases between them. Looked up from germline, CDR1 is LGHDT and CDR2 is YNNKEL (reference sequence). The CDR3 DNA is TGTGCCAGCAGCCTATTAGCGGACCACACAGATACGCAGTATTTT. It yields the protein CASSLLADHTDTQYF.

This clonotype was found a few times. The rearrangement uses TRBV20-1 and TRBJ2-2, with 7 bases matching TRBD2. Germline V gene sequence: CDR1 DFQATT, CDR2 SNEGSKA (reference sequence). CDR3 size: 14 residues. The junction had 0 bases not matched to a gene; V was cut back by 2 bases and J by 0 bases. CDR3 sequence: CSARLAANTGELFF. The CDR3 nucleotides are TGCAGTGCTAGACTAGCGGCGAACACCGGGGAGCTGTTTTTT.

The chain couples TRBV5-4 to TRBJ1-1; D unresolved. This CDR3 region has 15 residues. Trimming cost V 1 base and J 0 bases, with 10 bases left between them. Germline-derived CDR1 and CDR2 are SGHNT and YYREEE (reference sequence). CDR3: CASSLKRPMNTEAFF. In DNA, the CDR3 is TGTGCCAGCAGCTTGAAGCGCCCCATGAACACTGAAGCTTTCTTT.

This clonotype has just a few counts. The chain couples TRBV7-9 to TRBJ1-1, with 7 nucleotides matching TRBD1. V lost 2 bases, J lost 5 bases, and 8 bases stayed unmatched. CDR1 SEHNR and CDR2 FQNEAQ come from the germline V gene (reference sequence). This CDR3 has 15 residues. The CDR3 DNA is TGTGCCAGCAGCTTAATACCAGGGGGGCTAACTGAAGCTTTCTTT. Its translation is CASSLIPGGLTEAFF.

This clonotype was seen more than once but under ten times. The chain combines TRBV28 with TRBJ2-7; 14 bases agree with TRBD2. Losses at the gene ends were 4 bases for V and 5 bases for J; bases not matched to a gene: 10. CDR3 length: 17 residues. The germline gives CDR1 MDHEN, CDR2 SYDVKM. The CDR3 DNA reads TGTGCCAGCAGTTCCGGTCGGCGGACTAGCGGGAGGAACGAGCAGTACTTC. Translated, it gives CASSSGRRTSGRNEQYF.

The rearrangement uses TRBV25-1 and TRBJ1-6; 7 bases are shared with TRBD1. Germline CDR1 MGHDK, CDR2 SYGVNS. V dropped 4 bases and J dropped 6; count of bases not matched to a gene: 6. This CDR3 has 15 amino acids. Here the CDR3 DNA reads TGTGCCAGCAGTGCACACCGGGACAGTAATTCACCCCTCCACTTT. It encodes CASSAHRDSNSPLHF.

This chain uses TRBV12-3 or TRBV12-4 with TRBJ1-6, with D possibly being TRBD1 (5 bases). V lost 4 bases to trimming and J lost 6 bases, with 7 bases between them. The CDR3 contains 13 residues. The CDR3 loop reads CASSSGVNSPLHF. The CDR3 nucleotides are TGTGCCAGCAGTTCGGGGGTTAATTCACCCCTCCACTTT.